This TCR beta chain was profiled in a study of blood T cell repertoires in COVID-19. Study-level information: The United States, Italy and Spain supplied acute and convalescent COVID-19 samples. Sources were T cells, B-cell-depleted T cells, or PBMCs; the material itself was cDNA or gDNA.

Authors' methods: Estimation of nucleated cell counts was performed using reference gene primer amplification. The assay was immunoSEQ multiplex PCR, and TCRdb's table has in-frame clones only and misses some. V and J calls and clone size come straight from that table; D and trimming were deduced from the DNA. The sample carries 300,000 to 350,000 clones, around 82% recorded once. The TCR sequence derives from a man younger than 45 with active or convalescent COVID-19. Sequenced input: peripheral blood.

CDR3 protein: CASTPGAGLINEKLFF. DNA for the CDR3: TGTGCCAGCACGCCTGGGGCAGGGCTCATCAATGAAAAACTGTTTTTT. This chain connects TRBV19 to TRBJ1-4; D is possibly TRBD1 (5 bases). Trimming cost V 9 bases and J 5 bases, with 22 bases left between them. The germline gives CDR1 LNHDA, CDR2 SQIVND (reference sequence). This CDR3 has 16 residues.